Listed below are T cell receptor beta chains from one sample, sequenced in a study of blood T cell repertoires in COVID-19. Profiling relied on immunoSEQ multiplex PCR, and the TCRdb table lists in-frame clones only, not all of them. This sample carries fewer than 350,000 clones, under 90% of them seen once, and the ten largest clones take 1.7%. Sequenced input: PBMCs or T cells enriched from blood (not recorded which). The receptors stem from a woman in her forties who had recovered from COVID-19. The CDR3 runs from the conserved cysteine through the conserved F or W. The D gene is left open where the match is weak. Size values are once, few and many counts, or a class for expanded clones, and some rows have none.

clone size: -; J gene: TRBJ1-1; V gene: TRBV14; D gene: -; CDR3 protein: CASSQDPYTEAFF; CDR3 DNA: TGTGCCAGCAGCCAAGATCCGTACACTGAAGCTTTCTTT
clone size: -; J gene: TRBJ1-1; V gene: TRBV12-3/TRBV12-4; D gene: TRBD1; CDR3 protein: CASRRQGNTEAFF; CDR3 DNA: TGTGCCAGCAGACGACAGGGGAACACTGAAGCTTTCTTT
clone size: -; J gene: TRBJ2-5; V gene: TRBV7-2; D gene: -; CDR3 protein: CASSLGGGSQETQYF; CDR3 DNA: TGTGCCAGCAGCTTGGGGGGTGGGTCCCAAGAGACCCAGTACTTC
clone size: few; J gene: TRBJ1-5; V gene: TRBV29-1; D gene: -; CDR3 protein: CSVVPRGRHQPQHF; CDR3 DNA: TGCAGCGTTGTACCCAGGGGAAGGCATCAGCCCCAGCATTTT
clone size: -; J gene: TRBJ1-3; V gene: TRBV6-5; D gene: -; CDR3 protein: CASSLLAGNTIYF; CDR3 DNA: TGTGCCAGCAGTCTTTTAGCTGGAAACACCATATATTTT
clone size: few; J gene: TRBJ1-1; V gene: TRBV29-1; D gene: -; CDR3 protein: CSVDGRARTEAFF; CDR3 DNA: TGCAGCGTTGATGGGAGGGCTCGAACTGAAGCTTTCTTT
clone size: few; J gene: TRBJ1-2; V gene: TRBV30; D gene: TRBD1; CDR3 protein: CAWSRTGAYGYTF; CDR3 DNA: TGTGCCTGGAGTCGAACAGGGGCTTATGGCTACACCTTC
clone size: -; J gene: TRBJ2-3; V gene: TRBV5-1; D gene: -; CDR3 protein: CASSGARGAKDTQYF; CDR3 DNA: TGCGCCAGCAGCGGGGCTCGGGGGGCGAAAGATACGCAGTATTTT
clone size: -; J gene: TRBJ1-3; V gene: TRBV29-1; D gene: TRBD1; CDR3 protein: CSVVLQGRSGNTIYF; CDR3 DNA: TGCAGCGTTGTTCTACAGGGGAGGTCTGGAAACACCATATATTTT
clone size: -; J gene: TRBJ2-1; V gene: TRBV29-1; D gene: -; CDR3 protein: CSGGTGIRDEQFF; CDR3 DNA: TGCAGCGGAGGTACAGGGATCCGGGATGAGCAGTTCTTC